This T cell receptor (beta chain) is from a study of control samples from healthy donors and cancer patients. Sequencing was performed with immunoSEQ multiplex PCR; in TCRdb, only in-frame clones are kept and a portion is missing. This table holds around 150,000 clones, 70% to 90% found once. Only one count was recorded for this clone. CDR1 is SGHTA and CDR2 is FQGNSA in the germline V gene. V was shortened by 5 bases and J by 5 bases, with 16 bases between the two germline ends. The CDR3 is made up of 15 amino acids. V is TRBV7-2 and J is TRBJ2-4; D is perhaps TRBD1 (6 bases). Sequenced sample: blood. The sequence was collected from a man in his thirties or forties in good health. For the CDR3, the DNA is TGTGCCAGCAGCACCGGGACAAACTGGCAAAACATTCAGTACTTC. Translated: CASSTGTNWQNIQYF.